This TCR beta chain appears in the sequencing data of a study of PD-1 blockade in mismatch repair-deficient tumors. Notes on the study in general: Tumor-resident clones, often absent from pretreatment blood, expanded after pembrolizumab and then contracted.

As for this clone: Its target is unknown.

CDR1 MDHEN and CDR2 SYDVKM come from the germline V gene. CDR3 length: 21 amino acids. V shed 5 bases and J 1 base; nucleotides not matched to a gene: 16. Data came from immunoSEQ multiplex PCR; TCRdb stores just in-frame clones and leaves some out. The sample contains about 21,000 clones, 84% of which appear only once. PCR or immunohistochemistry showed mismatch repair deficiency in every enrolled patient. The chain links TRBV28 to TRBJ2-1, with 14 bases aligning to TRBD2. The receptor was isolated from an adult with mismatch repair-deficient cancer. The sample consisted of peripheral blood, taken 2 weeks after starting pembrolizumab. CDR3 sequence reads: CASSPTPGTSGRSGSYNEQFF. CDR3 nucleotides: TGTGCCAGCAGTCCCACCCCCGGGACTAGCGGGAGATCTGGTTCCTACAATGAGCAGTTCTTC.